The TCR beta chain described here comes from a study of OX40 agonist ivuxolimab in advanced cancers. Clones were sequenced by immunoSEQ multiplex PCR, and TCRdb holds only the in-frame ones, with some missing. Of more than 90,000 clones listed, about 86% were seen once; the top ten hold about 1.6%. This receptor was identified in an adult with an advanced solid tumor such as melanoma, head and neck, liver or kidney cancer. The sample here was CD4+ or CD8+ T cells sorted from blood, taken in a trial of the OX40 agonist ivuxolimab.

CDR3 sequence reads: CASSEHAVSTDTQYF. In nucleotides, the CDR3 is TGTGCCAGCAGTGAGCACGCGGTGAGCACAGATACGCAGTATTTT. The chain combines TRBV2 with TRBJ2-3; D is unclear. V lost 3 bases to trimming and J lost 0 bases, with 10 bases between them. This CDR3 is 15 amino acids long. Germline CDR1 and CDR2: SNHLY and FYNNEI.